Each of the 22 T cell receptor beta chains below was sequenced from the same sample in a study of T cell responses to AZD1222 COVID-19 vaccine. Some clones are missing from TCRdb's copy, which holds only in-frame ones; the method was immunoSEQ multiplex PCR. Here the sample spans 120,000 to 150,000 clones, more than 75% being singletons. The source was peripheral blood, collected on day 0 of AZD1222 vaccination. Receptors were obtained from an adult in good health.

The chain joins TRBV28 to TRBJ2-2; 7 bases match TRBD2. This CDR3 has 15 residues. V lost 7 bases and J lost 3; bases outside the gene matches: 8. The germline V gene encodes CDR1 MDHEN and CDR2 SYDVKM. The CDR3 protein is CASKGAGRDTGELFF. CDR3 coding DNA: TGTGCCAGCAAAGGGGCAGGGAGGGACACCGGGGAGCTGTTTTTT.

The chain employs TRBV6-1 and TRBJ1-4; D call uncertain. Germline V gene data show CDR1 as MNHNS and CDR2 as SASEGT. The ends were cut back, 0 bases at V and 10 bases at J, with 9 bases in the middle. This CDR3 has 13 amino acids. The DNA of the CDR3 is TGTGCCAGCAGTGAAGCACAATGGGGAAAACTGTTTTTT. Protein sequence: CASSEAQWGKLFF.

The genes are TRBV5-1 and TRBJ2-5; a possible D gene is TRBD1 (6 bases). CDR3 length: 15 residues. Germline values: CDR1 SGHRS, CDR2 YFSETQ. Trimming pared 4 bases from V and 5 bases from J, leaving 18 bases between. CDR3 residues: CASSNDRSFPETQYF. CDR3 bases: TGCGCCAGCAGCAACGACAGGTCTTTTCCCGAGACCCAGTACTTC.

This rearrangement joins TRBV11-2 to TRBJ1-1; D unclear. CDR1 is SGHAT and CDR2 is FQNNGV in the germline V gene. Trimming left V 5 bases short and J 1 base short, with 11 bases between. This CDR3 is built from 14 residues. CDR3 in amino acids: CASSPTGSNTEAFF. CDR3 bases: TGTGCCAGCAGCCCGACCGGGTCGAACACTGAAGCTTTCTTT.

This chain's CDR3 is CASSPRRNQPQHF. The CDR3 DNA reads TGTGCCAGCAGCCCCCGACGGAATCAGCCCCAGCATTTT. The chain employs TRBV6-5 and TRBJ1-5; unclear D gene. The CDR3 covers 13 residues. Germline values: CDR1 MNHEY, CDR2 SVGAGI. V lost 6 bases and J lost 4, with 10 bases in between.

The CDR3 is CASGVVSEQYF. CDR3 DNA: TGTGCCAGCGGGGTTGTCTCCGAGCAGTACTTC. J is TRBJ2-7 and V is TRBV6-6; D is undetermined. The V gene's germline CDR1 is MNHNY and CDR2 SVGAGI (reference sequence). CDR3 length equals 11 residues. Trimming left V 8 bases short and J 6 bases short, with 11 bases between.

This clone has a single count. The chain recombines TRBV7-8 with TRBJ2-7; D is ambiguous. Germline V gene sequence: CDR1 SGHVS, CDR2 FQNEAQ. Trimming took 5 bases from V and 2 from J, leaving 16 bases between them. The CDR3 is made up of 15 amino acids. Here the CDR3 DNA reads TGTGCCAGCAGCCCCGTGAACACAGTAGCCTACGAGCAGTACTTC. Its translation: CASSPVNTVAYEQYF.

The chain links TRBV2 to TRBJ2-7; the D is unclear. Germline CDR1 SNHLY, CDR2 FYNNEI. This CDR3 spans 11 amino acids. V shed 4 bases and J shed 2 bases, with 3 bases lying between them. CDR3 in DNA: TGTGCCAGCAGTGTAGCCTACGAGCAGTACTTC. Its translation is CASSVAYEQYF.

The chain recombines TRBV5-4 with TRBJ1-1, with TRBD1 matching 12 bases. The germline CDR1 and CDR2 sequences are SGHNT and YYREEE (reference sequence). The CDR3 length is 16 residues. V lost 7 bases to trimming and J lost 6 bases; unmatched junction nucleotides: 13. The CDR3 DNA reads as TGTGCCAGCCGACCGGGACAGGGGGCGCGGGTCGCTGAAGCTTTCTTT. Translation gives CASRPGQGARVAEAFF.

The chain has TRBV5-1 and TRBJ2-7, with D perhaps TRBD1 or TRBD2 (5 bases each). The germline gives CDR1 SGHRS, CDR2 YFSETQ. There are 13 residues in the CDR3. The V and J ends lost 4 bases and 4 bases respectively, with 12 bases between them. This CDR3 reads CASSPFEGYEQYF. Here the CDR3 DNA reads TGCGCCAGCAGCCCGTTTGAGGGGTACGAGCAGTACTTC. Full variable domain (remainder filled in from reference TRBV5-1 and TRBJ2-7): KAGVTQTPRYLIKTRGQQVTLSCSPISGHRSVSWYQQTPGQGLQFLFEYFSETQRNKGNFPGRFSGRQFSNSRSEMNVSTLELGDSALYLCASSPFEGYEQYFGPGTRLTVT.

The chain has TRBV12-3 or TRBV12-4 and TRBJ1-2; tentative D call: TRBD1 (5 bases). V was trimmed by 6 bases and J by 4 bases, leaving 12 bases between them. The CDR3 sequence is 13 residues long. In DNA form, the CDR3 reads TGTGCCAGCAGCTTGGGGCGAGTCTATGGCTACACCTTC. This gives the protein CASSLGRVYGYTF.

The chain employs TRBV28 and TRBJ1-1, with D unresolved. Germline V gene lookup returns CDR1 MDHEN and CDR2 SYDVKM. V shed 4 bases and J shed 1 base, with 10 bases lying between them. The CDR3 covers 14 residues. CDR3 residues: CASSSPGKNTEAFF. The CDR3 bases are TGTGCCAGCAGTTCACCGGGGAAGAACACTGAAGCTTTCTTT.

The CDR3 loop is CASSRRQGGDQPQHF. DNA for the CDR3: TGTGCCAGCAGTCGAAGGCAGGGGGGGGATCAGCCCCAGCATTTT. The chain employs TRBV27 and TRBJ1-5, with 7 bases lining up with TRBD1. The CDR3 loop spans 15 amino acids. V was clipped by 5 bases and J by 5 bases; unmatched bases: 9. Germline loops: CDR1 MNHEY, CDR2 SMNVEV (reference sequence).

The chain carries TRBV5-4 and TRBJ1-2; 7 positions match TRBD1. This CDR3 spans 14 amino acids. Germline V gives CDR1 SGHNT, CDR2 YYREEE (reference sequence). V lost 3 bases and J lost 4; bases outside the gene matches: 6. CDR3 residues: CASSSNRGSYGYTF. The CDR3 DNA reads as TGTGCCAGCAGCTCAAACAGGGGAAGCTATGGCTACACCTTC.

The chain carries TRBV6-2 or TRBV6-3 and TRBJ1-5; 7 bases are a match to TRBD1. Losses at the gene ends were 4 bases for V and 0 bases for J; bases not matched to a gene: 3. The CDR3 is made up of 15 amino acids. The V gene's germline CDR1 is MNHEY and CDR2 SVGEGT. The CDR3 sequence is CASSWTGNSNQPQHF. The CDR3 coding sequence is TGTGCCAGCAGTTGGACAGGAAATAGCAATCAGCCCCAGCATTTT.

The CDR3 reads CASSYNRGTEAFF. CDR3 in DNA: TGTGCCAGCAGTTACAACAGGGGCACTGAAGCTTTCTTT. J is TRBJ1-1 and V is TRBV6-5; TRBD1 matches 7 bases. Germline CDR1 and CDR2: MNHEY and SVGAGI. CDR3 length equals 13 residues. The V gene end was trimmed by 2 bases and the J gene end by 4 bases; junction bases not matched to a gene: 1.

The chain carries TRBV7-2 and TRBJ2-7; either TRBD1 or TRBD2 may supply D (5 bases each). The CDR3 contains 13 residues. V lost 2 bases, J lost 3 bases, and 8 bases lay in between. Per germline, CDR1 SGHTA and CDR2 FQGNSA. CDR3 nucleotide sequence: TGTGCCAGCAGCTTAATGGGACGCTACGAGCAGTACTTC. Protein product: CASSLMGRYEQYF.

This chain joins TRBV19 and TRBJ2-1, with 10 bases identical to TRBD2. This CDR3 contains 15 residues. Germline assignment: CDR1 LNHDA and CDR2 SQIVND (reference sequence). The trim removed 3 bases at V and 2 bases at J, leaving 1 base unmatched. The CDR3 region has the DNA TGTGCCAGTAGTATCGGACTAGCGGCCTACAATGAGCAGTTCTTC. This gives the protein CASSIGLAAYNEQFF.

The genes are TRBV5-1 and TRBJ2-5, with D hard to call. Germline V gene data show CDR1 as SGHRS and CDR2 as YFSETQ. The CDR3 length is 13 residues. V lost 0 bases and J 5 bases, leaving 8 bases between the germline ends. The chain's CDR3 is CASSLAGYETQYF. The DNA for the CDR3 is TGCGCCAGCAGCTTGGCCGGGTATGAGACCCAGTACTTC.

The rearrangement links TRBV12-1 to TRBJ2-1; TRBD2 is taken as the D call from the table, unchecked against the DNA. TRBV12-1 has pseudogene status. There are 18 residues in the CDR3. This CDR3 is CASSFASGGPLTYNEQFF. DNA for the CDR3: TGTGCCAGCAGCTTTGCGAGCGGGGGGCCCCTTACCTACAATGAGCAGTTCTTC.

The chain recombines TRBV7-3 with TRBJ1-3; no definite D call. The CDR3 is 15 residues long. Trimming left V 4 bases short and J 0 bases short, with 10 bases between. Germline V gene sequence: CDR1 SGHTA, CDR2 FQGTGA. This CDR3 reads CASSSTGSSGNTIYF. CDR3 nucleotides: TGTGCCAGCAGCTCTACGGGGAGCTCTGGAAACACCATATATTTT.

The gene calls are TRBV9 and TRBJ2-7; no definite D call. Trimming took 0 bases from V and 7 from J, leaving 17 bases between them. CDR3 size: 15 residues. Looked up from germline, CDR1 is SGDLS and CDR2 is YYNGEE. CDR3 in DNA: TGTGCCAGCAGCGTAGAGCAATTGGGGATTGGGGAGCAGTACTTC. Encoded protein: CASSVEQLGIGEQYF.